The present entry profiles one T cell receptor beta chain with its context. CDR3 length: 16 amino acids. Germline CDR1 and CDR2: SGHRS and YFSETQ. Deletions cut 2 bases from V and 2 bases from J, with 14 bases between. Time point reported: baseline, week 1 (first vaccination visit). Treatment reported: pre-vaccination baseline after standard-of-care therapy. The data derive from a study of a mutant IDH1 vaccine in newly diagnosed glioma. At the level of the study: Sex among treated patients split roughly 62% male, around 40% female; mean age was about 43 years. Earlier treatment was radiotherapy, temozolomide, or both, with most getting both.

Repertoires were generated with immunoSEQ multiplex PCR, while TCRdb's copy carries only in-frame clones and drops some. In the table there are approximately 70,000 clones, less than 85% of which are singletons. The specimen comprised PBMCs, sampled from a glioma patient treated with radiotherapy, temozolomide or both. The sequence derives from a man aged 50-60 years with glioma. The V call is TRBV5-1, the J call TRBJ2-1; tentative D call: TRBD1 (6 bases). The CDR3 nucleotides are TGCGCCAGCAGCTTCAGTACACAGGGACCCTACAATGAGCAGTTCTTC. It specifies CASSFSTQGPYNEQFF.